Listed here are 16 T cell receptor beta chains from one sample, sequenced in a study of beta chain features in type 1 diabetes. Every bit of the isolated RNA underwent reverse transcription, so sequencing read expressed TCRB transcripts. The protocol was immunoSEQ multiplex PCR, while the TCRdb copy is restricted to in-frame clones and leaves out a portion. This sample yields 600,000 to 700,000 clones, of which under 15% are seen a single time; 0.022% belongs to the top ten. Antigens for these TCRs are unknown. Broader study findings: There was a moderate but significant shortening of TCRB CDR3s in all four CD4+ subsets of Type 1 diabetes patients.

Material for sequencing was naive CD4+ T cells from blood. The receptors come from a man aged 18-30 years with type 1 diabetes.

In its sample, this clone was seen a few times. The chain uses TRBV7-9 and TRBJ2-5; 8 bases align to TRBD2. Germline trimming cut 8 bases from V and 1 base from J; bases unmatched to any gene: 6. CDR3 length equals 14 residues. Germline CDR1 SEHNR, CDR2 FQNEAQ (reference sequence). The CDR3 here is CASSVSGVQETQYF. For the CDR3, the DNA is TGTGCCAGCTCGGTTAGCGGGGTCCAAGAGACCCAGTACTTC.

In this sample, this clone turned up a few times. The chain employs TRBV5-1 and TRBJ2-3, with unresolved D. V dropped 7 bases and J dropped 2 bases, with 14 bases sitting between them. The germline V gene encodes CDR1 SGHRS and CDR2 YFSETQ. CDR3 size: 14 residues. The CDR3 DNA reads TGCGCCAGCGGATTGGCACGGCCCACAGATACGCAGTATTTT. This translates into CASGLARPTDTQYF.

The CDR3 loop reads CASSGRAGVNTEAFF. CDR3 bases: TGTGCCAGCAGCGGTCGGGCAGGAGTGAACACTGAAGCTTTCTTT. The chain is built from TRBV13 and TRBJ1-1, with unresolved D. There are 15 residues in the CDR3. In germline, CDR1 is PRHDT, CDR2 FYEKMQ (reference sequence). V lost 5 bases and J 0 bases, leaving 13 bases between the germline ends.

The CDR3 here is CVAGALYNEQFF. For the CDR3, the DNA is TGTGTAGCGGGGGCCCTCTACAATGAGCAGTTCTTC. The rearrangement joins TRBV27 to TRBJ2-1; 9 positions match TRBD2. This CDR3 has 12 amino acids. From germline, CDR1 is MNHEY and CDR2 SMNVEV (reference sequence).

This clone was recorded a few times. Other nucleotide sequences in the sample specify the same CDR3. The V call is TRBV30, the J call TRBJ1-1; tentatively, D is TRBD1 (5 bases). Germline CDR1 and CDR2: GTSNPN and SVGIG (reference sequence). There are 10 residues in the CDR3. The V end lost 3 bases, the J end lost 7 bases, and 6 bases lay between the germline ends. The CDR3 sequence is CAWSRVEAFF. CDR3 DNA sequence: TGTGCCTGGAGCAGGGTTGAAGCTTTCTTT. The full variable domain, with the rest looked up from reference TRBV30 and TRBJ1-1, is SQTIHQWPATLVQPVGSPLSLECTVEGTSNPNLYWYRQAAGRGLQLLFYSVGIGQISSEVPQNLSASRPQDRQFILSSKKLLLSDSGFYLCAWSRVEAFFGQGTRLTVV.

This clone was detected a few times. Here the CDR3 reads CASSSQGKNTGELFF. The CDR3, as DNA: TGTGCCAGCAGCTCACAGGGGAAGAACACCGGGGAGCTGTTTTTT. The V gene is TRBV7-9, the J gene TRBJ2-2; 7 positions match TRBD1. The trim removed 4 bases at V and 1 base at J, leaving 3 bases unmatched. Germline V gene lookup returns CDR1 SEHNR and CDR2 FQNEAQ (reference sequence). This CDR3 spans 15 amino acids. Filled out from reference TRBV7-9 and TRBJ2-2, the complete variable domain reads DTGVSQNPRHKITKRGQNVTFRCDPISEHNRLYWYRQTLGQGPEFLTYFQNEAQLEKSRLLSDRFSAERPKGSFSTLEIQRTEQGDSAMYLCASSSQGKNTGELFFGEGSRLTVL.

The V gene is TRBV15, the J gene TRBJ1-5; D may be TRBD1 (5 bases). The ends were cut back, 3 bases at V and 0 bases at J, with 12 bases in the middle. Germline CDR1 is LNHNV and CDR2 is YYDKDF (reference sequence). This CDR3 spans 16 amino acids. The CDR3 DNA is TGTGCCACCAGCAGTGTGAGGGGTCTTAGCAATCAGCCCCAGCATTTT. Translating gives CATSSVRGLSNQPQHF.

The genes are TRBV5-1 and TRBJ1-2; TRBD1 matches 9 bases. This CDR3 spans 14 amino acids. Losses at the gene ends were 4 bases for V and 2 bases for J; bases not matched to a gene: 3. CDR1 is SGHRS and CDR2 is YFSETQ in the germline V gene. As DNA, the CDR3 is TGCGCCAGCAGCCGGACAGGGGAAAACTATGGCTACACCTTC. Protein sequence: CASSRTGENYGYTF.

This clone was observed a handful of times. The rearrangement uses TRBV5-4 and TRBJ2-5; no definite D call. Germline CDR1 SGHNT, CDR2 YYREEE (reference sequence). The CDR3 runs 12 residues. With 1 base removed from V and 1 base from J, the gap between germline ends came to 2 bases. The CDR3 protein is CASSLPQETQYF. The CDR3 nucleotides read TGTGCCAGCAGCTTGCCCCAAGAGACCCAGTACTTC.

This clone was seen more than once but under ten times. This chain uses TRBV30 with TRBJ2-5; 9 bases align to TRBD2. V lost 3 bases and J lost 6; bases outside the gene matches: 11. Germline CDR1 and CDR2: GTSNPN and SVGIG (reference sequence). The CDR3 sequence is 15 residues long. CDR3 sequence: CAWSLTSGGRKTQYF. The CDR3 coding sequence is TGTGCCTGGAGCCTGACTAGCGGAGGGAGGAAGACCCAGTACTTC.

The J gene is TRBJ1-1, the V gene TRBV30; D is perhaps TRBD1 (5 bases). V was pared by 4 bases and J by 4 bases, with 10 bases between. Germline CDR1 and CDR2: GTSNPN and SVGIG (reference sequence). CDR3 length equals 12 residues. CDR3 loop: CAWIRAGTEAFF. As DNA, the CDR3 is TGTGCCTGGATCAGGGCGGGCACTGAAGCTTTCTTT.

This chain joins TRBV6-1 and TRBJ2-2; D not resolved. The V and J ends lost 0 bases and 6 bases respectively, with 11 bases between them. This CDR3 has 15 residues. Per germline, CDR1 MNHNS and CDR2 SASEGT. The CDR3 region is CASSEAGGLAGELFF. DNA for the CDR3: TGTGCCAGCAGTGAAGCGGGCGGTCTCGCCGGGGAGCTGTTTTTT.

This clone was counted between two and nine times. The CDR3 nucleotides read TGCGCCAGCAGTCCGCAGGGGGAGACTGAAGCTTTCTTT. Translated: CASSPQGETEAFF. The chain recombines TRBV10-1 with TRBJ1-1; 7 nucleotides line up with TRBD1. The J segment lost 5 bases and the V segment lost 5 bases, leaving 5 bases of the junction unmatched. Germline CDR1 and CDR2: WNHNN and SYGVQD (reference sequence). The CDR3 length is 13 residues.

This clone was seen more than once but under ten times. The chain uses TRBV7-9 and TRBJ2-3; no firm D call. This CDR3 has 13 residues. V lost 5 bases and J 3 bases, leaving 9 bases between the germline ends. Germline V gives CDR1 SEHNR, CDR2 FQNEAQ (reference sequence). CDR3 sequence reads: CASSGPGTDTQYF. The CDR3 coding sequence is TGTGCCAGCAGCGGCCCTGGGACAGATACGCAGTATTTT.

The chain carries TRBV25-1 and TRBJ1-4; possible D gene TRBD1, 5 bases. Germline V gene sequence: CDR1 MGHDK, CDR2 SYGVNS. This CDR3 region has 14 residues. Trimming shortened V by 6 bases and J by 8 bases, and 16 bases separated the two germline ends. The CDR3 DNA reads as TGTGCCAGCAGGATAACAGGCGTCGGGGAAAAACTGTTTTTT. Amino acids: CASRITGVGEKLFF.

This rearrangement joins TRBV30 to TRBJ1-1, with D possibly TRBD1 on 5 matching bases. Germline V lookup: CDR1 GTSNPN, CDR2 SVGIG (reference sequence). This CDR3 is built from 13 residues. Trimming left V 1 base short and J 5 bases short, with 11 bases between. CDR3 protein: CAWSGFPGTEAFF. The DNA for the CDR3 is TGTGCCTGGAGTGGCTTCCCAGGGACTGAAGCTTTCTTT.